Below are 10 T cell receptor beta chains sequenced from a single sample in a study of neurological immune-mediated disorders. MiXCR, applied by TCRdb to the 5' RACE reads, yields one record per CDR3 protein. The sample carries about 10,000 distinct CDR3 sequences, roughly 21% recorded once. The sample taken for sequencing was CD8+ T cells from blood. The source of these receptors is a woman in her fifties or sixties with HTLV-1-associated myelopathy (HAM/TSP).

Ten or more counts support this clonotype. V gene TRBV10-3 combines with J gene TRBJ2-5; 12 bases are a match to TRBD2. CDR1 and CDR2 from the germline V gene are ENHRY and SYGVKD. J gave up 0 bases and V 2 bases, and 1 base lay outside the gene matches. The CDR3 spans 16 residues. Here the CDR3 DNA reads TGTGCCATCAGTGAGAGGACTAGCGGGGACCAAGAGACCCAGTACTTC. Amino acid sequence: CAISERTSGDQETQYF.

The rearrangement links TRBV9 to TRBJ2-3; possibly TRBD1 for D (5 bases). V gave up 0 bases and J gave up 6 bases, with 11 bases separating them. Germline V gene sequence: CDR1 SGDLS, CDR2 YYNGEE. CDR3 length: 14 residues. The CDR3: CASSVVGRSDTQYF. The CDR3 bases are TGTGCCAGCAGCGTAGTGGGGCGGTCGGATACGCAGTATTTT.

The sample holds many counts of this clonotype. This sequence joins TRBV6-5 and TRBJ2-3, with D unresolved. The CDR3 length is 13 residues. Trimming removed 6 bases at V and 4 bases at J, with 11 bases between. CDR1 is MNHEY, CDR2 SVGAGI, per germline. The CDR3 region has the DNA TGTGCCAGCAGAGGTGGGGTTGCAGATACGCAGTATTTT. Protein: CASRGGVADTQYF.

This clonotype was observed many times. V and J are TRBV4-1 and TRBJ2-7; a possible D gene is TRBD1 (6 bases). This CDR3 region has 15 residues. CDR1 is MGHRA and CDR2 is YSYEKL in the germline V gene. V was shortened by 1 base and J by 9 bases, with 19 bases between the two germline ends. The CDR3 region is CASSQGTEFFSGQYF. CDR3 nucleotides: TGCGCCAGCAGCCAAGGGACAGAATTTTTTAGTGGGCAGTACTTC.

This clonotype has a count of ten or more. The chain joins TRBV5-6 to TRBJ2-1; no clear D. Germline values: CDR1 SGHDT, CDR2 YYEEEE. V was shortened by 0 bases and J by 6 bases, with 25 bases between the two germline ends. CDR3 length: 19 amino acids. In DNA form, the CDR3 reads TGTGCCAGCAGCTTGGGACCGGTTCCATCGAAAATATACCCCAATGAGCAGTTCTTC. Protein product: CASSLGPVPSKIYPNEQFF.

This clonotype was counted many times. The J gene is TRBJ1-5, the V gene TRBV4-1; TRBD1 is a possible D gene (6 bases). Germline assignment: CDR1 MGHRA and CDR2 YSYEKL. The CDR3 totals 15 residues. V lost 3 bases, J lost 3 bases, and 12 bases lay in between. The CDR3 is CASSQQTGLNQPQHF. Written as DNA, the CDR3 is TGCGCCAGCAGCCAGCAAACAGGGCTCAATCAGCCCCAGCATTTT.

Ten or more counts support this clonotype. The chain joins TRBV20-1 to TRBJ2-1; no reliable D call. This CDR3 spans 14 amino acids. Germline assignment: CDR1 DFQATT and CDR2 SNEGSKA (reference sequence). V shed 0 bases and J shed 4 bases, with 10 bases lying between them. CDR3 residues: CSARDPVRYNEQFF. The DNA for the CDR3 is TGCAGTGCTAGAGATCCAGTAAGGTACAATGAGCAGTTCTTC.

This clonotype came up many times. This rearrangement joins TRBV19 to TRBJ2-7; D possibly matches TRBD1 or TRBD2 (5 bases each). The germline V gene has CDR1 LNHDA and CDR2 SQIVND (reference sequence). Trimming took off 4 bases at V and 6 bases at J, with 19 bases between the two ends. The CDR3 totals 15 residues. The DNA for the CDR3 is TGTGCCAGTAGTAGTTCTCCGGGACGGCAGCGCGAGCAGTACTTC. Its translation is CASSSSPGRQREQYF.

This clonotype was seen ten or more times. CDR3 in DNA: TGTGCCAGCAGCTTATATTCGGGGGGATCCTACGAGCAGTACTTC. It is translated as CASSLYSGGSYEQYF. The chain employs TRBV7-9 and TRBJ2-7; 7 nucleotides match TRBD2. The junction had 5 bases not matched to a gene; V was cut back by 2 bases and J by 1 base. CDR1 and CDR2 from the germline V gene are SEHNR and FQNEAQ (reference sequence). The CDR3 covers 15 residues.

This clonotype came up many times. The rearrangement joins TRBV20-1 to TRBJ2-6; 7 bases match TRBD1. CDR3 length equals 17 residues. The V and J ends lost 6 bases and 1 base, in that order; junction bases with no gene match: 12. Germline V gene lookup returns CDR1 DFQATT and CDR2 SNEGSKA (reference sequence). The CDR3 coding sequence is TGCAGTGCCCCCCGAAGGGGGCAGAGGTCTGGGGCCAACGTCCTGACTTTC. Encoded protein: CSAPRRGQRSGANVLTF.